A single sample is the source of the 10 T cell receptor beta chains below, sequenced in a study of blood T cells in healthy people across ages. For the second PCR, which ran for about 7 to 12 cycles, a sample-barcoded 5' primer and a J-beta primer mix were used. TCRdb reprocessed the 5' RACE reads with MiXCR, giving one entry per CDR3 protein. Found here are about 1.8 million distinct CDR3 sequences, 40% to 55% of them singletons; the top ten hold approximately 2.1%. The sample was blood. The receptors here all came from a woman aged 35 to 49 in good health.

The chain links TRBV20-1 to TRBJ1-2; the match to TRBD1 covers 8 bases. The germline V gene encodes CDR1 DFQATT and CDR2 SNEGSKA (reference sequence). This CDR3 has 16 residues. V was pared by 3 bases and J by 8 bases, with 17 bases of the junction left unmatched. The CDR3 DNA reads TGCAGTGCTAGTCGGGACAGGCAATTTCCTTTAGTGGGCTACACCTTC. It encodes CSASRDRQFPLVGYTF.

In the case of this clonotype: Mismatch with germline at one junction end may stem from a read error. The genes are TRBV5-5 and TRBJ2-7; D remains unclear. CDR3 length: 16 amino acids. Germline loops: CDR1 SGHKS, CDR2 YYEKEE (reference sequence). CDR3 bases: TGTGCCAGCACCTTGAAGGAAGGACGGAACTCCTACGAGCAGTACTTC. It codes for CASTLKEGRNSYEQYF.

Points on this clonotype: One junction end disagrees with the germline gene, perhaps due to a read error. In DNA, the CDR3 is TGTGTCAGCAGCCCCCCCGGGACTAGCAGCCATACGCAGTATTTT. Translation: CVSSPPGTSSHTQYF. This chain links TRBV7-9 with TRBJ2-3; 9 positions match TRBD2. Per germline, CDR1 SEHNR and CDR2 FQNEAQ (reference sequence). This CDR3 region has 15 residues.

The V gene is TRBV6-5, the J gene TRBJ2-3; D is unresolved. The CDR3 loop spans 14 amino acids. V was cut by 2 bases and J by 2 bases, with 8 bases left in between. Germline V gives CDR1 MNHEY, CDR2 SVGAGI. The CDR3 DNA reads TGTGCCAGCAGTTACCTGGAGTTCACAGATACGCAGTATTTT. Protein product: CASSYLEFTDTQYF.

This clonotype was observed a handful of times. The chain carries TRBV5-1 and TRBJ2-4; 9 nucleotides align to TRBD1. CDR3 length: 15 residues. V trimming: 4 bases; J trimming: 6 bases; junction bases outside the gene matches: 8. Germline V lookup: CDR1 SGHRS, CDR2 YFSETQ. The CDR3 protein is CASSLGGQGGNIQYF. The CDR3 DNA follows: TGCGCCAGCAGCCTCGGGGGACAGGGCGGAAACATTCAGTACTTC.

The chain uses TRBV20-1 and TRBJ2-5, with 8 bases matching TRBD1. CDR3 length equals 15 residues. Germline V gene data show CDR1 as DFQATT and CDR2 as SNEGSKA (reference sequence). The J segment lost 5 bases and the V segment lost 2 bases, leaving 10 bases of the junction unmatched. The CDR3 sequence: CSARPNRGFRETQYF. CDR3 nucleotides: TGCAGTGCTAGACCCAACAGGGGGTTCCGGGAGACCCAGTACTTC.

The J gene is TRBJ1-2, the V gene TRBV3-1; D unclear. CDR3 length: 14 amino acids. Germline V CDR1 and CDR2: LGHDT, YNNKEL (reference sequence). Trimming stripped 2 bases from V and 8 bases from J, with 15 bases between. The DNA of the CDR3 is TGTGCCAGCAGCCAACTGTCGAGGGCGCGGGGCTACACCTTC. Encoded protein: CASSQLSRARGYTF.

Note on this clonotype: This may stem from a read error, because a much larger clone lies one nucleotide away. The genes are TRBV28 and TRBJ2-4, with TRBD2 as a possible D gene (6 bases). Matching the DNA end better, TRBJ2-7 makes the J call doubtful. The CDR3 consists of 13 residues. Germline V lookup: CDR1 MDHEN, CDR2 SYDVKM. CDR3 bases: TGTGCCAGCAGTTACGGGAGCTCCCACGAGCAGTACTTC. Protein: CASSYGSSHEQYF.

This clonotype showed up just a few times. The chain has TRBV20-1 and TRBJ2-3; D unclear. V was pared by 6 bases and J by 2 bases, with 12 bases between. The germline V gene encodes CDR1 DFQATT and CDR2 SNEGSKA (reference sequence). CDR3 length: 13 amino acids. The CDR3 sequence: CSAEYRNTDTQYF. The DNA of the CDR3 is TGCAGTGCCGAGTATCGGAACACAGATACGCAGTATTTT.

In its sample, this clonotype was seen a few times. The chain joins TRBV2 to TRBJ1-2; a weak D match, TRBD1 (6 bases). The CDR3 runs to 13 residues. The ends were cut back, 3 bases at V and 7 bases at J, with 12 bases in the middle. Germline V gene data show CDR1 as SNHLY and CDR2 as FYNNEI. The CDR3 region is CASSEQGMGGYTF. The CDR3 DNA is TGTGCCAGCAGTGAGCAGGGGATGGGTGGCTACACCTTC.